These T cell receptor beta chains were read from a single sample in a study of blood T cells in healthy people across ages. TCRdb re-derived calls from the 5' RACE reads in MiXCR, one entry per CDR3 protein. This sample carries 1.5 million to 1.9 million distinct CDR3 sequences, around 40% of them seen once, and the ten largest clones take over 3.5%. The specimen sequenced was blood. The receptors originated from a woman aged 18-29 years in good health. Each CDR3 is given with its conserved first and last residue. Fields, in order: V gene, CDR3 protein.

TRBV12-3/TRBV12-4 CASSLAGQPQHF
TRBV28 CASSFRGVFNYGYTF
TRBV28 CASSLEEGSYSYEQYF
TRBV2 CASSLGFGGADTQYF
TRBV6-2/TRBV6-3 CASRRPYNEQFF
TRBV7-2 CASSLERVGSYEQYF
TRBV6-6 CASSTGTESSGNTIYF
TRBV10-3 CAINEVGYTEAFF
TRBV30 CAWTTAGTGGSYGYTF
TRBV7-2 CASSLSGQGAANEQFF
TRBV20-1 CSARGLAELSYNEQFF
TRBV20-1 CSARDRASGRYNEQFF
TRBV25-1 CASSESATDTQYF
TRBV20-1 CSAADRTGEAFF
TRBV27 CASSLSLAGGSNEQFF
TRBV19 CASSETGGKTEAFF
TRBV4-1 CASSARDYSTDTQYF
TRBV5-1 CASSLRAGALTGELFF
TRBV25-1 CASSAFGTPNKQFF
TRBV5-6 CASSGTGESTATQYF
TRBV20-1 CSASVAGATDTQYF
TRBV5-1 CASSPGGLDGYTF
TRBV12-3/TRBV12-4 CASSLGTYEQYF
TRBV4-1 CASSQGHAGTSGADTQYF
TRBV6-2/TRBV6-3 CASSYSTSGTCEQYF
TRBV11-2 CASSLLDRHLPSTDTQYF
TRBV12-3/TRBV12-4 CASSSTVATNEKLFF
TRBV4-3 CASSQDHLAGGGTQYF
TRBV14 CASSTGLRYTF
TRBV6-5 CASRLGTGVRYNEQFF
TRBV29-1 CSGGQGFGEKLFF
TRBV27 CASSSIDGRNQPQHF
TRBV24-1 CATSDRPGLAGGRSYNEQFF
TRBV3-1 CASSHLAGSDTQYF
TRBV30 CAWNTGNQPQHF
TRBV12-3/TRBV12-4 CASSQNLEKLFF
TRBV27 CGQGYMNTEAFF
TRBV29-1 CSVERRQNTEAFF
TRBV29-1 CSAIPSGRVYEQYF
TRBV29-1 CSVVGGDSNEQFF
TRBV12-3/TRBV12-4 CASSLQGTSRTDTQYF
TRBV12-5 CASGEFLSGSYNEQFF
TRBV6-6 CASSYARPSETQYF
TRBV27 CASRLAGVVQETQYF
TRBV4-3 CASQPGGLETQYF
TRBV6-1 CASSEWGTDLWAFF
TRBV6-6 CASRSTQGISYNEQFF
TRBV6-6 CASSHHRETQYF
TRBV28 CASNDGLAEIYEQYF
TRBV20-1 CSAPFSANNEQFF
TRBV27 CASSSYTGSYEQYF
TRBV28 CASNGLTTGELFF
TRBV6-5 CASSYGTARSETQYF
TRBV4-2 CASSQVNSNNEQFF